This T cell receptor (beta chain) was captured by sequencing in a study of blood T cell repertoires in COVID-19. Study background: COVID-19 samples collected from the United States, Italy and Spain covered acute and convalescent phases. T cells, B-cell-depleted T cells, or PBMCs supplied cDNA or gDNA.

CDR1 and CDR2 (germline): KGHDR, SFDVKD. The ends lost 4 bases at V and 5 bases at J; junction bases unmatched: 11. The CDR3 length is 17 residues. Per the authors' pipeline: Estimates of nucleated cell counts were drawn from the amplification of reference gene primers. Only in-frame clones appear in the TCRdb table, and some are missing; sequencing was by immunoSEQ multiplex PCR. The V and J calls and clone size were taken over from that table, and D and trimming were inferred from the DNA. The repertoire includes 250,000 to 350,000 clones, around 89% of them detected once, and about 0.8% sits in the top ten.

This chain joins TRBV24-1 and TRBJ2-7, with 12 bases fitting TRBD1. The specimen sequenced was peripheral blood. This receptor was obtained from a man aged 25-45 years with acute or convalescent COVID-19. The CDR3 is CATSDRAGTGGRNEQYF. The CDR3 bases are TGTGCCACCAGTGACCGTGCGGGGACAGGGGGCCGTAACGAGCAGTACTTC.